Following are 27 T cell receptor beta chains from one sample sequenced in a study of STAT5B mutations in CD4+ large granular lymphocyte leukemia. Using immunoSEQ multiplex PCR, the repertoire was profiled, and TCRdb retains in-frame clones only, with some absent. The table shows some 34,000 clones, with approximately 74% occurring only once. The sequenced sample consisted of CD4+ T cells from blood buffy coats. Receptors originate from a human donor in good health.

The CDR3 sequence: CASSPAPSGTYEQYF. The CDR3 region has the DNA TGTGCCAGCTCACCCGCACCCTCCGGGACCTACGAGCAGTACTTC. This chain joins TRBV18 and TRBJ2-7; the D gene is possibly TRBD2 (5 bases). CDR3 size: 15 residues. CDR1 is KGHSH and CDR2 is LQKENI in the germline V gene. V lost 3 bases and J lost 2, with 14 bases in between.

This clone was detected once. The chain combines TRBV19 with TRBJ1-6; D is unclear. Per germline, CDR1 LNHDA and CDR2 SQIVND (reference sequence). This CDR3 is 15 amino acids long. V dropped 5 bases and J dropped 9 bases, with 17 bases sitting between them. The CDR3 sequence is CASSPPGRLLSPLHF. CDR3 nucleotides: TGTGCCAGTAGTCCCCCGGGAAGGCTGCTTTCACCCCTCCACTTT.

The chain carries TRBV30 and TRBJ1-6; D ambiguous. The germline V and J ends were trimmed by 0 bases and 10 bases, with 10 bases remaining between them. Germline CDR1 is GTSNPN and CDR2 is SVGIG (reference sequence). This CDR3 comprises 13 residues. This CDR3 is CAWSVEGPSPLHF. The CDR3 DNA follows: TGTGCCTGGAGTGTAGAAGGGCCCTCACCCCTCCACTTT.

CDR3 loop: CASSIYRGPVSGANVLTF. The DNA for the CDR3 is TGTGCCAGTAGTATCTACAGGGGGCCAGTCTCTGGGGCCAACGTCCTGACTTTC. V is TRBV19 and J is TRBJ2-6; 9 nucleotides agree with TRBD1. Germline-derived CDR1 and CDR2 are LNHDA and SQIVND (reference sequence). The length of the CDR3 is 18 residues. V was clipped by 3 bases and J by 0 bases; unmatched bases: 6.

In DNA form, the CDR3 reads TGTGCCAGCAGCTCTGGGGCGGGAGGGCCGTCGATCACAGATACGCAGTATTTT. This sequence encodes CASSSGAGGPSITDTQYF. This chain uses TRBV7-2 with TRBJ2-3; 9 nucleotides align to TRBD2. J lost 2 bases, V lost 4 bases, and 13 bases had no gene match. CDR3 length equals 18 residues. Germline V gives CDR1 SGHTA, CDR2 FQGNSA.

The DNA of the CDR3 is TGCAGCGTTGAAGATCTCTCCCTGAGGTCTCGCACAGATACGCAGTATTTT. Its translation: CSVEDLSLRSRTDTQYF. This chain uses TRBV29-1 with TRBJ2-3, with D unclear. The CDR3 is 17 residues long. Germline V CDR1 and CDR2: SQVTM, ANQGSEA. The ends were cut back, 0 bases at V and 1 base at J, with 17 bases in the middle.

V is TRBV5-1 and J is TRBJ2-7, with 7 bases lining up with TRBD2. Germline-derived CDR1 and CDR2 are SGHRS and YFSETQ. V dropped 4 bases and J dropped 0; count of bases not matched to a gene: 7. The CDR3 is made up of 15 amino acids. The CDR3 region is CASSPSGGSSYEQYF. The DNA of the CDR3 is TGCGCCAGCAGCCCGAGTGGCGGGAGCTCCTACGAGCAGTACTTC.

This rearrangement joins TRBV6-5 to TRBJ1-6, with a weak D call TRBD1 (5 bases). The germline V gene has CDR1 MNHEY and CDR2 SVGAGI. Trimming took 7 bases from V and 5 from J, leaving 15 bases between them. There are 15 residues in the CDR3. The DNA of the CDR3 is TGTGCCAGCACCAGGGCTCAGGCCGATAATTCACCCCTCCACTTT. It codes for CASTRAQADNSPLHF.

The chain links TRBV10-1 to TRBJ1-3, with D hard to call. The CDR3 totals 14 residues. The V end was cut by 5 bases, the J end by 0 bases, with 8 bases between. Germline loops: CDR1 WNHNN, CDR2 SYGVQD (reference sequence). The CDR3 DNA is TGCGCCAGCAGTTCAGCGATCTCTGGAAACACCATATATTTT. It encodes CASSSAISGNTIYF.

The chain's CDR3 is CASSLVGGAVRETQYF. CDR3 nucleotide sequence: TGTGCCAGCAGCTTGGTCGGGGGGGCCGTTAGGGAGACCCAGTACTTC. The chain carries TRBV5-4 and TRBJ2-5; TRBD2 aligns across 8 bases. The CDR3 covers 16 residues. The germline V gene has CDR1 SGHNT and CDR2 YYREEE (reference sequence). Trimming at V came to 0 bases and at J to 5 bases, leaving 9 bases not matched to a gene.

The J gene is TRBJ2-1, the V gene TRBV30; D remains unclear. Per the germline V gene, CDR1 is GTSNPN and CDR2 is SVGIG (reference sequence). V gave up 4 bases and J gave up 5 bases, with 9 bases separating them. The CDR3 runs to 12 residues. CDR3 DNA sequence: TGTGCCTGGAAGCAGAGTCACAATGAGCAGTTCTTC. Protein: CAWKQSHNEQFF.

This clone occurred once. The chain employs TRBV11-2 and TRBJ1-6; 7 positions agree with TRBD1. The V and J ends lost 2 bases and 9 bases, in that order; junction bases with no gene match: 4. Germline V CDR1 and CDR2: SGHAT, FQNNGV. The CDR3 is 14 amino acids. The CDR3 loop reads CASSLPRDSSPLHF. Written as DNA, the CDR3 is TGTGCCAGCAGCTTACCCCGGGACAGTTCACCCCTCCACTTT.

The chain joins TRBV9 to TRBJ2-1; TRBD2 matches at 7 bases. CDR1 SGDLS and CDR2 YYNGEE come from the germline V gene. The J segment lost 6 bases and the V segment lost 3 bases, leaving 12 bases of the junction unmatched. CDR3 length: 16 amino acids. The CDR3 sequence is CASSARGRAGGNEQFF. CDR3 sequence (DNA): TGTGCCAGCAGCGCCCGGGGGAGGGCCGGGGGCAATGAGCAGTTCTTC.

The chain employs TRBV4-2 and TRBJ2-1; TRBD2 aligns across 8 bases. Germline CDR1 reads LGHNA; CDR2 reads YNFKEQ. The length of the CDR3 is 15 residues. With 0 bases clipped from V and 6 bases from J, the junction kept 4 bases outside the gene matches. The CDR3 reads CASSQDGTSVNEQFF. CDR3 nucleotides: TGTGCCAGCAGCCAAGACGGGACTAGTGTCAATGAGCAGTTCTTC.

This clone was detected only once. The chain joins TRBV18 to TRBJ2-5; D is unclear. V was clipped by 0 bases and J by 4 bases, with 6 bases between them. This CDR3 is built from 13 residues. The germline CDR1 and CDR2 sequences are KGHSH and LQKENI. The CDR3 loop is CASSPPGLETQYF. The DNA for the CDR3 is TGTGCCAGCTCACCACCAGGGTTAGAGACCCAGTACTTC.

V usage is TRBV11-2 and J usage is TRBJ2-1, with 7 nucleotides matching TRBD2. Germline lookup yields CDR1 SGHAT and CDR2 FQNNGV. With V trimmed by 0 bases and J by 10 bases, 9 bases remained unmatched. The CDR3 length is 15 residues. The CDR3 protein is CASSLDRGSLGEQFF. The CDR3, as DNA: TGTGCCAGCAGCTTAGATCGCGGGAGCCTCGGGGAGCAGTTCTTC.

This clone was seen just once. V usage is TRBV5-1 and J usage is TRBJ2-3; 7 nucleotides align to TRBD1. V gave up 0 bases and J gave up 2 bases; unmatched junction bases: 6. Germline V gene data show CDR1 as SGHRS and CDR2 as YFSETQ. The CDR3 spans 16 residues. The CDR3 coding sequence is TGCGCCAGCAGCTTGGAGGGACAGAAATTCACAGATACGCAGTATTTT. Its protein product is CASSLEGQKFTDTQYF.

The V call is TRBV2, the J call TRBJ1-2, with D perhaps matching TRBD1 (6 bases). Germline CDR1 reads SNHLY; CDR2 reads FYNNEI. V lost 4 bases, J lost 4 bases, and 10 bases lay in between. The CDR3 length is 13 residues. The CDR3 DNA sequence: TGTGCCAGCAGTGTTGAGGACAGCTATGGCTACACCTTC. It is translated as CASSVEDSYGYTF.

V is TRBV14 and J is TRBJ2-2; weak D call: TRBD2 (5 bases). Trimming took off 4 bases at V and 4 bases at J, with 10 bases between the two ends. Per germline, CDR1 SGHDN and CDR2 FVKESK. This CDR3 is 14 amino acids long. The CDR3 nucleotides are TGTGCCAGCAGCCCATACGAGGGCACCGGGGAGCTGTTTTTT. Amino acid sequence: CASSPYEGTGELFF.

The V call is TRBV6-5, the J call TRBJ2-1; 11 bases map to TRBD2. The CDR3 spans 15 residues. Trimming removed 5 bases from V and 3 bases from J; junction bases left unmatched: 3. Germline V gene sequence: CDR1 MNHEY, CDR2 SVGAGI. CDR3 bases: TGTGCCAGCAGTACCGGGACTAGCGGCTACAATGAGCAGTTCTTC. It encodes CASSTGTSGYNEQFF.

The rearrangement links TRBV6-6 to TRBJ1-5; the D gene is possibly TRBD1 (5 bases). The CDR3 is 15 residues long. V was cut by 8 bases and J by 2 bases, with 16 bases left in between. The germline V gene has CDR1 MNHNY and CDR2 SVGAGI (reference sequence). CDR3 in DNA: TGTGCCAGCGCCTCCGCAGGGAACGGCAATCAGCCCCAGCATTTT. It is translated as CASASAGNGNQPQHF.

The chain uses TRBV6-1 and TRBJ2-1, with a possible D match to TRBD1 (6 bases). The CDR3 spans 15 residues. V was pared by 7 bases and J by 4 bases, with 17 bases between. CDR1 and CDR2 from the germline V gene are MNHNS and SASEGT. CDR3 amino acids: CASKLYGTLYNEQFF. As DNA, the CDR3 is TGTGCCAGCAAACTATACGGGACACTATACAATGAGCAGTTCTTC.

V usage is TRBV19 and J usage is TRBJ2-2; D call uncertain. V lost 3 bases, J lost 4 bases, and 15 bases lay in between. CDR1 LNHDA and CDR2 SQIVND come from the germline V gene (reference sequence). This CDR3 has 16 amino acids. The CDR3 bases are TGTGCCAGTAGTATTATCGAAGGAACTCCCACCGGGGAGCTGTTTTTT. Residues: CASSIIEGTPTGELFF.

J is TRBJ1-2 and V is TRBV4-3, with D possibly being TRBD1 (6 bases). CDR1 is LGHNA and CDR2 is YSLEER in the germline V gene. This CDR3 is 15 amino acids long. Trimming took off 0 bases at V and 7 bases at J, with 15 bases between the two ends. CDR3 sequence (DNA): TGCGCCAGCAGCCAAGATACCGGGACAATCCGTGGCTACACCTTC. Protein sequence: CASSQDTGTIRGYTF.

J is TRBJ2-3 and V is TRBV5-6, with TRBD1 matching over 7 bases. The length of the CDR3 is 15 residues. Germline V gene lookup returns CDR1 SGHDT and CDR2 YYEEEE. V trimming: 4 bases; J trimming: 2 bases; junction bases outside the gene matches: 7. The CDR3 here is CASSRQGRNTDTQYF. The CDR3 DNA follows: TGTGCCAGCAGCCGACAGGGTCGGAACACAGATACGCAGTATTTT.

V usage is TRBV5-1 and J usage is TRBJ1-5; weak D call: TRBD1 (5 bases). The CDR3 length is 14 residues. CDR1 and CDR2 (germline): SGHRS, YFSETQ. Between the trimmed V and J ends, which lost 4 bases and 4 bases, there was a span of 12 bases. In DNA, the CDR3 is TGCGCCAGCAGCCACCGGGACGGAAATCAGCCCCAGCATTTT. It specifies CASSHRDGNQPQHF.

V usage is TRBV2 and J usage is TRBJ2-7; D might be TRBD1 (5 bases). Germline CDR1 is SNHLY and CDR2 is FYNNEI. This CDR3 is 14 amino acids long. Between the trimmed V and J ends, which lost 2 bases and 12 bases, there was a span of 20 bases. The CDR3, as DNA: TGTGCCAGCAGTGAACTTCGGACACCCCCCCGCCCGTACTTC. It codes for CASSELRTPPRPYF.